This paragraph covers one TCR beta chain sequence. Its cognate antigen is unknown. This sample was included in a study of cytomegalovirus exposure and HLA in healthy donors. Study-level findings and limits: The study listed about 150 cytomegalovirus-associated TCR beta chains.

PCR amplification relied on 60 Vbeta primers (plus 13 Jbeta primers). Clones were read by immunoSEQ multiplex PCR, and TCRdb kept only the in-frame ones, dropping some. Here the sample spans around 120,000 clones, roughly 80% being singletons. The V gene end was trimmed by 5 bases and the J gene end by 9 bases; junction bases not matched to a gene: 8. The CDR3 length is 15 residues. Germline CDR1 and CDR2: SGHVS and FNYEAQ. This clonotype was sampled from a female donor in good health and CMV-seropositive. The specimen sequenced was PBMCs. The chain joins TRBV7-6 to TRBJ2-1; 12 bases are a match to TRBD1. This CDR3 reads CASSQKGQGAGEQFF. For the CDR3, the DNA is TGTGCCAGCAGCCAGAAGGGACAGGGGGCGGGTGAGCAGTTCTTC.